The 27 T cell receptor beta chains in this list originate from one sample, sequenced in a study of blood T cell repertoires in COVID-19. Sequenced by immunoSEQ multiplex PCR; TCRdb stores in-frame clones only, minus some. The table shows approximately 120,000 clones, with around 90% occurring only once. The specimen sequenced was peripheral blood. The receptors come from a man between 45 and 60 years old with COVID-19, enrolled during active disease.

This clone has a handful of counts. This sequence joins TRBV18 and TRBJ1-5; D is unresolved. The V end lost 4 bases, the J end lost 2 bases, and 6 bases lay between the germline ends. Germline loops: CDR1 KGHSH, CDR2 LQKENI. CDR3 length: 13 residues. The CDR3 DNA is TGTGCCAGCTCACAGGGAGGCAATCAGCCCCAGCATTTT. It yields the protein CASSQGGNQPQHF.

Only one count was recorded for this clone. The rearrangement uses TRBV28 and TRBJ2-2; TRBD2 might be the D (6 bases). The V and J ends lost 7 bases and 2 bases respectively, with 11 bases between them. CDR3 length: 14 amino acids. Germline V gene data show CDR1 as MDHEN and CDR2 as SYDVKM. The CDR3 protein is CASMTGVNTGELFF. CDR3 bases: TGTGCCAGCATGACGGGAGTTAACACCGGGGAGCTGTTTTTT.

This clone was recorded only once. The chain joins TRBV18 to TRBJ1-3; TRBD1 is a possible D gene (5 bases). CDR3 size: 15 residues. Germline CDR1 and CDR2: KGHSH and LQKENI. Trimming took off 1 base at V and 2 bases at J, with 9 bases between the two ends. In nucleotides, the CDR3 is TGTGCCAGCTCACCACAGCAGGGTCCTGGAAACACCATATATTTT. Translating gives CASSPQQGPGNTIYF.

The CDR3 loop is CASSPPGGAAFF. The CDR3 DNA is TGTGCCAGCTCACCACCGGGGGGGGCGGCTTTCTTT. This chain links TRBV18 with TRBJ1-1, with D possibly being TRBD1 (6 bases). Trimming stripped 0 bases from V and 11 bases from J, with 10 bases between. Germline CDR1 KGHSH, CDR2 LQKENI. The CDR3 is made up of 12 amino acids.

This clone was counted a few times. The chain couples TRBV7-3 to TRBJ1-2; 11 bases align to TRBD1. Germline values: CDR1 SGHTA, CDR2 FQGTGA. This CDR3 is built from 13 residues. V lost 3 bases to trimming and J lost 8 bases; unmatched junction nucleotides: 2. CDR3 amino acids: CASSLGQGEGYTF. DNA for the CDR3: TGTGCCAGCAGCTTGGGACAGGGGGAAGGCTACACCTTC.

The V call is TRBV7-2, the J call TRBJ2-7; possibly TRBD1 for D (5 bases). CDR3 length: 13 amino acids. The ends were cut back, 3 bases at V and 3 bases at J, with 9 bases in the middle. Germline CDR1 SGHTA, CDR2 FQGNSA. CDR3 region: CASSLGQFYEQYF. CDR3 DNA sequence: TGTGCCAGCAGCTTGGGGCAGTTCTACGAGCAGTACTTC.

The chain links TRBV29-1 to TRBJ2-7, with 7 bases lining up with TRBD1. The germline V gene has CDR1 SQVTM and CDR2 ANQGSEA. The CDR3 length is 13 residues. The junction had 4 bases not matched to a gene; V was cut back by 4 bases and J by 1 base. This chain's CDR3 is CSVAPGQSYEQYF. The CDR3 DNA follows: TGCAGCGTTGCCCCGGGACAGTCCTACGAGCAGTACTTC.

The rearrangement uses TRBV19 and TRBJ2-4; 8 nucleotides align to TRBD1. CDR1 and CDR2 from the germline V gene are LNHDA and SQIVND (reference sequence). The CDR3 runs 14 residues. Trimming at V came to 4 bases and at J to 7 bases, leaving 6 bases not matched to a gene. The CDR3, as DNA: TGTGCCAGTAGTACTGGGACAGGCGGGAACATTCAGTACTTC. It codes for CASSTGTGGNIQYF.

The rearrangement uses TRBV27 and TRBJ2-5; no clear D gene. V lost 5 bases and J 0 bases, leaving 7 bases between the germline ends. Germline V gene lookup returns CDR1 MNHEY and CDR2 SMNVEV (reference sequence). The CDR3 is made up of 13 amino acids. The CDR3 DNA follows: TGTGCCAGCAGTAAGCGAAACCAAGAGACCCAGTACTTC. It yields the protein CASSKRNQETQYF.

V and J are TRBV10-3 and TRBJ2-2, with 7 bases aligning to TRBD1. This CDR3 has 13 residues. V lost 4 bases to trimming and J lost 9 bases; unmatched junction nucleotides: 5. Germline CDR1 reads ENHRY; CDR2 reads SYGVKD. CDR3 loop: CAISVDRMRELFF. CDR3 DNA: TGTGCCATCAGTGTGGACAGGATGCGGGAGCTGTTTTTT.

This chain links TRBV12-3 or TRBV12-4 with TRBJ2-7; 7 bases agree with TRBD2. J lost 3 bases, V lost 3 bases, and 2 bases had no gene match. This CDR3 contains 13 residues. The CDR3 DNA reads TGTGCCAGCAGTTTTGGGGGGGACTACGAGCAGTACTTC. Protein: CASSFGGDYEQYF.

This chain links TRBV28 with TRBJ2-1; no clear D gene. The CDR3 totals 14 residues. The germline V gene encodes CDR1 MDHEN and CDR2 SYDVKM. V dropped 5 bases and J dropped 0 bases, with 8 bases sitting between them. CDR3 bases: TGTGCCAGCAGTCTACCGGTCTCCTACAATGAGCAGTTCTTC. Protein product: CASSLPVSYNEQFF.

This clone came up once. The chain links TRBV29-1 to TRBJ2-1; unclear D gene. Trimming stripped 4 bases from V and 12 bases from J, with 10 bases between. The CDR3 runs 10 residues. CDR1 is SQVTM and CDR2 is ANQGSEA in the germline V gene. CDR3 residues: CSVAAPRQFF. The CDR3 DNA sequence: TGCAGCGTTGCCGCCCCGAGGCAGTTCTTC.

The chain combines TRBV5-4 with TRBJ1-1; perhaps TRBD1 as D (6 bases). The V and J ends lost 4 bases and 1 base respectively, with 14 bases between them. Germline V CDR1 and CDR2: SGHNT, YYREEE (reference sequence). CDR3 size: 15 residues. The DNA for the CDR3 is TGTGCCAGCAGCGCGGTCCAGGGGAAGAACACTGAAGCTTTCTTT. Its translation: CASSAVQGKNTEAFF.

This clone was picked up one time. This chain links TRBV6-2 or TRBV6-3 with TRBJ2-2, with 7 positions matching TRBD1. Germline V CDR1 and CDR2: MNHEY, SVGEGT. Losses at the gene ends were 5 bases for V and 8 bases for J; bases not matched to a gene: 5. The CDR3 loop spans 13 amino acids. The CDR3 region is CASSRTGAGELFF. DNA of the CDR3: TGTGCCAGCAGTCGTACAGGGGCGGGGGAGCTGTTTTTT.

The gene calls are TRBV4-1 and TRBJ2-2; 14 bases line up with TRBD2. CDR3 length: 18 amino acids. J was trimmed by 3 bases and V by 5 bases; bases with no gene match: 8. Germline V CDR1 and CDR2: MGHRA, YSYEKL. The CDR3 loop is CASSERGTSGSDTGELFF. The DNA of the CDR3 is TGCGCCAGCAGCGAACGAGGGACTAGCGGGAGTGACACCGGGGAGCTGTTTTTT.

The chain employs TRBV30 and TRBJ1-5, with a tentative D call TRBD1 (6 bases). Germline V lookup: CDR1 GTSNPN, CDR2 SVGIG (reference sequence). V was cut by 0 bases and J by 5 bases, with 11 bases left in between. The CDR3 totals 14 residues. DNA for the CDR3: TGTGCCTGGAGTGTGGGCAGGGGCGATCAGCCCCAGCATTTT. It codes for CAWSVGRGDQPQHF.

V gene TRBV3-1 (or the pseudogene TRBV3-2) combines with J gene TRBJ2-3; no reliable D call. Germline V gives CDR1 LGHDT, CDR2 YNNKEL (reference sequence). The CDR3 has 14 residues. V was shortened by 3 bases and J by 6 bases, with 13 bases between the two germline ends. The CDR3 DNA is TGTGCCAGCAGCCAGTCGGTCGCCGGGGATACGCAGTATTTT. Protein sequence: CASSQSVAGDTQYF.

The chain recombines TRBV6-2 or TRBV6-3 with TRBJ2-3; D call uncertain. V dropped 2 bases and J dropped 4 bases, with 7 bases sitting between them. CDR3 size: 13 residues. Per the germline V gene, CDR1 is MNHEY and CDR2 is SVGEGT. The CDR3 is CASSYPRPDTQYF. The CDR3 DNA sequence: TGTGCCAGCAGTTACCCTAGGCCAGATACGCAGTATTTT.

The V and J genes are TRBV7-9 and TRBJ1-6; 7 nucleotides align to TRBD1. Looked up from germline, CDR1 is SEHNR and CDR2 is FQNEAQ (reference sequence). V shed 1 base, J shed 6 bases, and the junction held 3 bases outside the gene matches. This CDR3 has 15 amino acids. CDR3 protein: CASSLGAGGNSPLHF. The CDR3 region has the DNA TGTGCCAGCAGCTTAGGAGCAGGGGGTAATTCACCCCTCCACTTT.

The V call is TRBV19, the J call TRBJ2-3, with D tentatively TRBD1 (6 bases). The germline V and J ends were trimmed by 7 bases and 1 base, with 12 bases remaining between them. Per germline, CDR1 LNHDA and CDR2 SQIVND (reference sequence). The CDR3 runs to 14 residues. Here the CDR3 DNA reads TGTGCCAGTAAAACAGGGCCCGGCACAGATACGCAGTATTTT. Translating gives CASKTGPGTDTQYF. Using reference TRBV19 and TRBJ2-3 for the parts outside the CDR3, the full variable domain is DGGITQSPKYLFRKEGQNVTLSCEQNLNHDAMYWYRQDPGQGLRLIYYSQIVNDFQKGDIAEGYSVSREKKESFPLTVTSAQKNPTAFYLCASKTGPGTDTQYFGPGTRLTVL.

The chain uses TRBV7-2 and TRBJ1-4, with D perhaps TRBD1 (5 bases). Germline V gene data show CDR1 as SGHTA and CDR2 as FQGNSA. This CDR3 is built from 13 residues. Between the trimmed V and J ends, which lost 4 bases and 8 bases, there was a span of 11 bases. The CDR3 loop is CASSSGISEKLFF. The CDR3 DNA sequence: TGTGCCAGCAGCTCAGGGATCTCGGAAAAACTGTTTTTT.

The V call is TRBV5-4, the J call TRBJ2-7; D is possibly TRBD2 (5 bases). This CDR3 comprises 13 residues. The germline V gene encodes CDR1 SGHNT and CDR2 YYREEE (reference sequence). Trimming removed 3 bases from V and 6 bases from J, with 13 bases in between. The CDR3 sequence: CASSSSPSGEQYF. The CDR3 nucleotides are TGTGCCAGCAGCTCTAGCCCAAGTGGCGAGCAGTACTTC. Drawing the rest from reference TRBV5-4 and TRBJ2-7, the complete variable domain is ETGVTQSPTHLIKTRGQQVTLRCSSQSGHNTVSWYQQALGQGPQFIFQYYREEENGRGNFPPRFSGLQFPNYSSELNVNALELDDSALYLCASSSSPSGEQYFGPGTRLTVT.

V usage is TRBV18 and J usage is TRBJ1-1, with D maybe TRBD1 (5 bases). Trimming took 5 bases from V and 6 from J, leaving 16 bases between them. The CDR3 is 14 residues long. Looked up from germline, CDR1 is KGHSH and CDR2 is LQKENI. The CDR3 is CASSKAGLKAEAFF. The CDR3 nucleotides are TGTGCCAGCTCAAAAGCGGGACTTAAGGCTGAAGCTTTCTTT.

The CDR3 DNA follows: TGTGCCAGCATCCAGGATAGCACAGATACGCAGTATTTT. It codes for CASIQDSTDTQYF. The chain combines TRBV7-9 with TRBJ2-3; no reliable D call. Germline CDR1 is SEHNR and CDR2 is FQNEAQ (reference sequence). V was cut by 7 bases and J by 0 bases, with 8 bases left in between. The CDR3 spans 13 residues. Together with reference TRBV7-9 and TRBJ2-3, the CDR3 gives the full variable domain: DTGVSQNPRHKITKRGQNVTFRCDPISEHNRLYWYRQTLGQGPEFLTYFQNEAQLEKSRLLSDRFSAERPKGSFSTLEIQRTEQGDSAMYLCASIQDSTDTQYFGPGTRLTVL.

The V gene is TRBV2, the J gene TRBJ2-1; D gene unclear. Deletions cut 10 bases from V and 7 bases from J, with 8 bases between. The CDR3 length is 10 residues. Germline assignment: CDR1 SNHLY and CDR2 FYNNEI. The chain's CDR3 is CAIHANEQFF. The CDR3 bases are TGTGCCATCCATGCGAATGAGCAGTTCTTC.

The CDR3 DNA sequence: TGTGCCACCAGTGATTCCGACAGGGGGCATTCGAATTACGAGCAGTACGTC. Translation: CATSDSDRGHSNYEQYV. J is TRBJ2-7 and V is TRBV24-1, with 10 bases lining up with TRBD1. V dropped 2 bases and J dropped 4; count of bases not matched to a gene: 10. This CDR3 has 17 residues. Germline-derived CDR1 and CDR2 are KGHDR and SFDVKD.